This T cell receptor beta chain was profiled in a study of blood T cell repertoires in COVID-19 (dated by TCRdb to 2018 to 2020). Looking at the study overall: Collaborator samples came from the United States, Italy and Spain and covered acute and convalescent phases of COVID-19. A freely available public database, intended as a resource for researchers studying the immune response to SARS-CoV-2, is where the repertoires were released. Where HLA class I and class II types were available, the types were taken from metadata supplied by the sample provider, not from assay-based typing. Nearly every sample came with metadata listing a de-identified subject ID, COVID-19 status, age in years and sex. The samples were drawn from two sources: the first 160 participants of the ongoing ImmuneRACE study, and about 1,300 subjects contributed by 6 global collaborators. The dataset comprised deeply sampled blood TCRbeta repertoires from subjects exposed to, actively infected with, or recovered from COVID-19. The prospective study material was composed of cDNA or gDNA derived from T cells, B-cell-depleted T cells, or PBMCs. Study-wide findings and limitations: The amount of clinical and demographic metadata varied by source and participant and was provided uncurated.

Whole blood was collected in K2EDTA tubes by collaborating institutions according to the institutions' own protocols. For TCRbeta analysis, collaborators shipped samples in one of three forms: frozen whole blood, isolated PBMCs, or DNA extracted from either of those sample types. TCRbeta CDR3 regions were amplified from genomic DNA using the immunoSEQ Assay, a bias-controlled multiplex PCR. The original pipeline was this. The number of nucleated cells in each sample was estimated by amplification of reference gene primers within the assay. Sequence reads were collapsed and filtered to measure the absolute abundance of every unique TCRbeta CDR3 rearrangement. For each sample, productive Simpson clonality was calculated as the square root of Simpson's diversity index across productive rearrangements. Drawn from immuneACCESS, this table holds only the in-frame rearrangements with V and J called that TCRdb kept. Clones are partly lost; checked studies trace under half to an unresolved V gene and leave the rest unexplained. The V and J calls and the clone size are those of that table, but D and trimming were determined from the DNA. The sample records some 150,000 clones, around 81% of which are singletons. About an eighth of the sample is taken by the ten largest.

Counted from cysteine to phenylalanine, this CDR3 has 14 amino acids. Only the CDR3 DNA stays, 42 bases, in frame from base 1. The CDR1 and CDR2 encoded by the germline V gene (reference sequence) are MNHNY and SVGAGI. Trimming leaves V shorter by 2 bases and J shorter by 6 bases, with the junction holding 6 bases beyond the gene matches. This clone was observed a handful of times. The antigen it binds to is not known. No base quality information exists; no much larger clone differs at one position. The source of this sequence is a man aged 55 to 70 with active or convalescent COVID-19. The chain is assembled from TRBV6-6 and TRBJ1-1; TRBD1 fits 7 bases in the junction. Input material: peripheral blood. The CDR3 has the sequence CASSYRGLEAEAFF. The base sequence is TGTGCCAGCAGTTACAGGGGGCTGGAAGCTGAAGCTTTCTTT.